Given below is one T cell receptor beta chain in context. Its antigen is currently unknown. This sample is part of a study of type 1 regulatory T cells. In germline, CDR1 is SNHLY, CDR2 FYNNEI. This CDR3 is built from 14 residues. V lost 4 bases and J lost 2, with 11 bases in between. Via MiXCR, TCRdb re-called the reads, giving one row per CDR3 protein. Among roughly 40,000 distinct CDR3 sequences listed, 9% to 15% were seen once. This clonotype was obtained from a human donor in good health. The sequenced sample was cultured non-Tr1 T cells, either the whole culture or a sorted T cell fraction (not recorded which). V gene TRBV2 combines with J gene TRBJ1-1; unclear D gene. The CDR3 reads CASSVQLTNTEAFF. Written as DNA, the CDR3 is TGTGCCAGCAGTGTCCAATTGACAAACACTGAAGCTTTCTTT.